Presented here are 32 T cell receptor beta chains from one specimen sequenced in a study of cytomegalovirus exposure and HLA in healthy donors. The repertoire was sequenced with immunoSEQ multiplex PCR; TCRdb's copy has only in-frame clones and lacks some. Of about 180,000 clones in the sample, 75% to 90% are singletons; the top ten hold approximately 15%. The material sequenced was PBMCs. All receptors come from a man aged 18 to 30 in good health and CMV-seropositive.

The chain couples TRBV27 to TRBJ2-1; tentatively, D is TRBD2 (7 bases). The CDR3 covers 17 residues. Trimming stripped 4 bases from V and 7 bases from J, with 23 bases between. CDR1 is MNHEY and CDR2 is SMNVEV in the germline V gene (reference sequence). The CDR3 is CASSYPRGRGGDNEQFF. Here the CDR3 DNA reads TGTGCCAGCAGTTATCCCCGGGGGAGGGGGGGGGATAATGAGCAGTTCTTC.

The chain joins TRBV4-1 to TRBJ1-1; D gene uncertain. Between the trimmed V and J ends, which lost 1 base and 3 bases, there was a span of 6 bases. In germline, CDR1 is MGHRA, CDR2 YSYEKL. The CDR3 runs to 13 residues. The CDR3 is CASSQVMYTEAFF. The CDR3 nucleotides read TGCGCCAGCAGCCAAGTTATGTACACTGAAGCTTTCTTT.

The chain is built from TRBV28 and TRBJ2-1; D is ambiguous. Per germline, CDR1 MDHEN and CDR2 SYDVKM. The V and J ends lost 5 bases and 5 bases respectively, with 16 bases between them. This CDR3 spans 15 amino acids. The CDR3 loop is CASSLDIIADNEQFF. The CDR3 region has the DNA TGTGCCAGCAGTCTTGATATAATCGCAGACAATGAGCAGTTCTTC.

The rearrangement uses TRBV4-1 and TRBJ2-1; TRBD1 is a possible D gene (5 bases). V lost 1 base and J 8 bases, leaving 18 bases between the germline ends. Germline V gene sequence: CDR1 MGHRA, CDR2 YSYEKL. The CDR3 contains 16 residues. CDR3 amino acids: CASSQVIQGIGDEQFF. CDR3 nucleotides: TGCGCCAGCAGCCAAGTGATCCAGGGTATAGGCGATGAGCAGTTCTTC.

The chain combines TRBV9 with TRBJ1-1; TRBD1 might be the D (5 bases). The V gene lost 0 bases and the J gene lost 4 bases, with 10 bases spanning the gap. The CDR3 extends over 14 amino acids. Germline CDR1 is SGDLS and CDR2 is YYNGEE. CDR3 in DNA: TGTGCCAGCAGCGTAGGGGCAGGGTTCACTGAAGCTTTCTTT. Translating it yields CASSVGAGFTEAFF. The full variable domain, completed using reference TRBV9 and TRBJ1-1, is DSGVTQTPKHLITATGQRVTLRCSPRSGDLSVYWYQQSLDQGLQFLIQYYNGEERAKGNILERFSAQQFPDLHSELNLSSLELGDSALYFCASSVGAGFTEAFFGQGTRLTVV.

The chain employs TRBV15 and TRBJ1-5, with 7 bases lining up with TRBD1. The CDR3 consists of 14 residues. Unmatched junction bases numbered 3, after V lost 1 base and J lost 6 bases. Germline V lookup: CDR1 LNHNV, CDR2 YYDKDF (reference sequence). Written as DNA, the CDR3 is TGTGCCACCAGCAGAGGACAGGGAGTTCAGCCCCAGCATTTT. Translation: CATSRGQGVQPQHF.

The chain couples TRBV11-3 to TRBJ2-7; 10 bases are shared with TRBD1. The V and J ends lost 2 bases and 3 bases, in that order; junction bases with no gene match: 4. Germline-derived CDR1 and CDR2 are SGHNT and YENEEA. The CDR3 extends over 15 amino acids. The CDR3 nucleotides are TGTGCCAGCAGCTTATACCGGGACAGGGGCTACGAGCAGTACTTC. Translation gives CASSLYRDRGYEQYF. The complete variable domain, with remaining parts taken from reference TRBV11-3 and TRBJ2-7, reads EAGVVQSPRYKIIEKKQPVAFWCNPISGHNTLYWYLQNLGQGPELLIRYENEEAVDDSQLPKDRFSAERLKGVDSTLKIQPAELGDSAVYLCASSLYRDRGYEQYFGPGTRLTVT.

This rearrangement joins TRBV28 to TRBJ1-2; 9 bases are a match to TRBD1. This CDR3 comprises 14 residues. V shed 7 bases, J shed 4 bases, and the junction held 7 bases outside the gene matches. CDR1 and CDR2 (germline): MDHEN, SYDVKM. CDR3 region: CASTTQGAIYGYTF. For the CDR3, the DNA is TGTGCCAGCACCACACAGGGGGCTATCTATGGCTACACCTTC.

The chain has TRBV4-1 and TRBJ1-1; D unclear. Germline V gene sequence: CDR1 MGHRA, CDR2 YSYEKL. Trimming took off 0 bases at V and 8 bases at J, with 13 bases between the two ends. There are 14 residues in the CDR3. CDR3 loop: CASSQDGGIKEAFF. The CDR3 DNA reads TGCGCCAGCAGCCAAGATGGTGGCATAAAGGAAGCTTTCTTT.

This clone showed up just once. CDR3 sequence: CASSPLLRLAGGLNEQFF. CDR3 nucleotide sequence: TGCGCCAGCAGTCCCTTGTTACGACTAGCGGGAGGGCTCAATGAGCAGTTCTTC. The rearrangement joins TRBV4-1 to TRBJ2-1; 14 bases agree with TRBD2. CDR1 is MGHRA, CDR2 YSYEKL, per germline. Trimming took 6 bases from V and 6 from J; bases not matched to a gene: 13. This CDR3 contains 18 residues.

This chain links TRBV6-5 with TRBJ2-1, with TRBD2 identical over 7 bases. Germline V gene sequence: CDR1 MNHEY, CDR2 SVGAGI. V was pared by 8 bases and J by 7 bases, with 5 bases of the junction left unmatched. CDR3 length equals 12 residues. The CDR3 loop reads CASWAGVNEQFF. Written as DNA, the CDR3 is TGTGCCAGCTGGGCGGGGGTGAATGAGCAGTTCTTC.

The chain has TRBV5-1 and TRBJ2-5; D ambiguous. The length of the CDR3 is 14 residues. The V and J ends lost 4 bases and 0 bases respectively, with 10 bases between them. The germline CDR1 and CDR2 sequences are SGHRS and YFSETQ. CDR3 sequence reads: CASSRYGYQETQYF. The CDR3 nucleotides read TGCGCCAGCAGCCGATACGGGTACCAAGAGACCCAGTACTTC.

The chain has TRBV27 and TRBJ2-1, with 12 bases matching TRBD2. The CDR3 is made up of 19 amino acids. V shed 10 bases and J 0 bases; nucleotides not matched to a gene: 16. Germline-derived CDR1 and CDR2 are MNHEY and SMNVEV (reference sequence). CDR3 sequence: CATTPPGLAGLSSYNEQFF. As DNA, the CDR3 is TGTGCCACCACACCCCCGGGACTAGCGGGCCTGAGCTCCTACAATGAGCAGTTCTTC.

CDR3 coding DNA: TGTGCCTGGAGTCCGGGGGTAAACACCATATATTTT. Translating gives CAWSPGVNTIYF. This chain connects TRBV30 to TRBJ1-3; possible D gene TRBD1, 5 bases. The germline V gene encodes CDR1 GTSNPN and CDR2 SVGIG (reference sequence). This CDR3 is 12 amino acids long. Deletions cut 2 bases from V and 6 bases from J, with 8 bases between.

This clone was recorded once. The chain joins TRBV18 to TRBJ2-1; D is unclear. The length of the CDR3 is 13 residues. Germline CDR1 KGHSH, CDR2 LQKENI. The germline V and J ends were trimmed by 6 bases and 13 bases, with 19 bases remaining between them. Here the CDR3 DNA reads TGTGCCAGCTCCCCCCCCCAGACTTCACGACAGTTCTTC. As protein: CASSPPQTSRQFF. The full variable domain, with the rest looked up from reference TRBV18 and TRBJ2-1, is NAGVMQNPRHLVRRRGQEARLRCSPMKGHSHVYWYRQLPEEGLKFMVYLQKENIIDESGMPKERFSAEFPKEGPSILRIQQVVRGDSAAYFCASSPPQTSRQFFGPGTRLTVL.

As for this clone: The sample has other DNA sequences that encode this CDR3 too. This chain uses TRBV5-1 with TRBJ2-5; 7 nucleotides match TRBD2. This CDR3 comprises 14 residues. Germline CDR1 and CDR2: SGHRS and YFSETQ. V shed 0 bases, J shed 3 bases, and the junction held 2 bases outside the gene matches. The CDR3 is CASSLEGGKETQYF. CDR3 bases: TGCGCCAGCAGCTTGGAGGGAGGGAAAGAGACCCAGTACTTC.

The chain links TRBV30 to TRBJ1-5; the D gene is possibly TRBD1 (6 bases). The CDR3 totals 14 residues. Trimming took 2 bases from V and 7 from J, leaving 15 bases between them. Germline V lookup: CDR1 GTSNPN, CDR2 SVGIG (reference sequence). This chain's CDR3 is CAWSWDTAGQPQHF. In DNA form, the CDR3 reads TGTGCCTGGAGTTGGGACACGGCAGGACAGCCCCAGCATTTT.

The J gene is TRBJ2-5, the V gene TRBV28; D is undetermined. The CDR3 sequence is 13 residues long. Germline CDR1 reads MDHEN; CDR2 reads SYDVKM. Trimming left V 5 bases short and J 2 bases short, with 9 bases between. CDR3 in DNA: TGTGCCAGCAGTCTTACTATACAAGAGACCCAGTACTTC. This gives the protein CASSLTIQETQYF.

The gene calls are TRBV20-1 and TRBJ2-7; 8 bases fit TRBD1. The CDR3 has 11 residues. Trimming took 5 bases from V and 7 from J; bases not matched to a gene: 4. Germline lookup yields CDR1 DFQATT and CDR2 SNEGSKA (reference sequence). The CDR3 nucleotides read TGCAGTGCTGACAGGGGATTAGAGCAGTACTTC. Its protein is CSADRGLEQYF.

The rearrangement uses TRBV5-5 and TRBJ2-3; D might be TRBD1 (7 bases). The V end was cut by 4 bases, the J end by 4 bases, with 19 bases between. The CDR3 loop spans 16 amino acids. The germline CDR1 and CDR2 sequences are SGHKS and YYEKEE (reference sequence). CDR3 nucleotide sequence: TGTGCCAGCAGCCCGGCGCAGGGGGGTTCATCAGATACGCAGTATTTT. It is translated as CASSPAQGGSSDTQYF.

This sequence joins TRBV5-6 and TRBJ1-4; TRBD1 is a possible D gene (5 bases). This CDR3 region has 16 residues. V was clipped by 0 bases and J by 0 bases, with 9 bases between them. CDR1 and CDR2 (germline): SGHDT, YYEEEE. The CDR3 DNA reads TGTGCCAGCAGCTTGGGTGGGGCTGCAACTAATGAAAAACTGTTTTTT. Protein: CASSLGGAATNEKLFF.

This chain links TRBV28 with TRBJ1-2; possible D gene TRBD1, 5 bases. Germline CDR1 and CDR2: MDHEN and SYDVKM. CDR3 length: 14 residues. Trimming removed 3 bases at V and 2 bases at J, with 10 bases between. For the CDR3, the DNA is TGTGCCAGCAGTTTTGCAGGGAAGAACTATGGCTACACCTTC. This encodes CASSFAGKNYGYTF.

CDR3 protein: CASSIARGQGETQYF. Written as DNA, the CDR3 is TGCGCCAGCAGCATCGCCAGGGGGCAGGGGGAGACCCAGTACTTC. This chain joins TRBV5-1 and TRBJ2-5; 8 nucleotides match TRBD1. Germline V gene lookup returns CDR1 SGHRS and CDR2 YFSETQ. V was clipped by 4 bases and J by 5 bases; unmatched bases: 10. This CDR3 has 15 amino acids.

The chain couples TRBV18 to TRBJ2-5; D is uncertain. The V gene's germline CDR1 is KGHSH and CDR2 LQKENI. V was shortened by 3 bases and J by 5 bases, with 13 bases between the two germline ends. The CDR3 spans 14 residues. The CDR3 sequence: CASSPPQFSETQYF. The CDR3 DNA reads TGTGCCAGCTCACCTCCCCAGTTCTCCGAGACCCAGTACTTC. Full variable domain (rest looked up from reference TRBV18 and TRBJ2-5): NAGVMQNPRHLVRRRGQEARLRCSPMKGHSHVYWYRQLPEEGLKFMVYLQKENIIDESGMPKERFSAEFPKEGPSILRIQQVVRGDSAAYFCASSPPQFSETQYFGPGTRLLVL.

The chain carries TRBV13 and TRBJ1-1, with 8 bases fitting TRBD1. The germline CDR1 and CDR2 sequences are PRHDT and FYEKMQ (reference sequence). J was trimmed by 6 bases and V by 3 bases; bases with no gene match: 6. This CDR3 contains 14 residues. The CDR3 is CASSLGTGYAEAFF. DNA of the CDR3: TGTGCCAGCAGCTTGGGGACAGGATATGCTGAAGCTTTCTTT.

This rearrangement joins TRBV5-1 to TRBJ2-3, with a weak D call TRBD1 (6 bases). The CDR3 has 15 residues. CDR1 is SGHRS, CDR2 YFSETQ, per germline. V lost 4 bases, J lost 2 bases, and 14 bases lay in between. The CDR3 protein is CASSLNRVYTDTQYF. In nucleotides, the CDR3 is TGCGCCAGCAGCCTTAACAGGGTCTACACAGATACGCAGTATTTT.

V usage is TRBV30 and J usage is TRBJ1-6, with a tentative D call TRBD1 (6 bases). V lost 2 bases to trimming and J lost 6 bases, with 11 bases between them. This CDR3 has 14 residues. Germline lookup yields CDR1 GTSNPN and CDR2 SVGIG (reference sequence). CDR3 residues: CAWSRSGVNSPLHF. In DNA, the CDR3 is TGTGCCTGGAGTCGGTCAGGGGTTAATTCACCCCTCCACTTT.

In this sample, this clone turned up a few times. The J gene is TRBJ2-2, the V gene TRBV5-1; the D gene is possibly TRBD2 (6 bases). The CDR3 runs 15 residues. Germline V CDR1 and CDR2: SGHRS, YFSETQ. With 4 bases removed from V and 1 base from J, the gap between germline ends came to 11 bases. Here the CDR3 reads CASSRGTVNTGELFF. As DNA, the CDR3 is TGCGCCAGCAGCCGGGGGACCGTGAACACCGGGGAGCTGTTTTTT.

The genes are TRBV9 and TRBJ1-3; TRBD1 matches at 9 bases. The CDR3 has 19 amino acids. Germline CDR1 SGDLS, CDR2 YYNGEE. V gave up 4 bases and J gave up 1 base; unmatched junction bases: 15. This CDR3 is CASSSVPGQGSGSGNTIYF. For the CDR3, the DNA is TGTGCCAGCAGCTCAGTCCCGGGACAGGGATCCGGGTCTGGAAACACCATATATTTT.

In this sample, this clone turned up once. The chain recombines TRBV30 with TRBJ1-2, with TRBD1 as a possible D gene (5 bases). CDR1 is GTSNPN and CDR2 is SVGIG in the germline V gene (reference sequence). The CDR3 sequence is 15 residues long. V was clipped by 8 bases and J by 2 bases, with 21 bases between them. Here the CDR3 reads CAGAPDSTANYGYTF. The CDR3 coding sequence is TGTGCCGGGGCCCCAGACAGCACCGCAAACTATGGCTACACCTTC.

The gene calls are TRBV6-1 and TRBJ2-1; 10 positions agree with TRBD2. The germline V gene has CDR1 MNHNS and CDR2 SASEGT. After removal of 6 bases from V and 7 bases from J, the junction contained 9 bases not matched to a gene. This CDR3 has 15 residues. CDR3 sequence reads: CASRAGTSVRNEQFF. CDR3 DNA: TGTGCCAGCAGGGCCGGGACTAGCGTACGGAATGAGCAGTTCTTC.

The V call is TRBV29-1, the J call TRBJ1-4; 7 positions agree with TRBD1. This CDR3 spans 12 amino acids. V lost 4 bases, J lost 11 bases, and 7 bases stayed unmatched. Germline CDR1 and CDR2: SQVTM and ANQGSEA. CDR3 protein: CSVGDSAGKLFF. The DNA for the CDR3 is TGCAGCGTTGGGGACAGTGCGGGGAAACTGTTTTTT. Looking up the rest from reference TRBV29-1 and TRBJ1-4 gives the full variable domain: SAVISQKPSRDICQRGTSLTIQCQVDSQVTMMFWYRQQPGQSLTLIATANQGSEATYESGFVIDKFPISRPNLTFSTLTVSNMSPEDSSIYLCSVGDSAGKLFFGSGTQLSVL.